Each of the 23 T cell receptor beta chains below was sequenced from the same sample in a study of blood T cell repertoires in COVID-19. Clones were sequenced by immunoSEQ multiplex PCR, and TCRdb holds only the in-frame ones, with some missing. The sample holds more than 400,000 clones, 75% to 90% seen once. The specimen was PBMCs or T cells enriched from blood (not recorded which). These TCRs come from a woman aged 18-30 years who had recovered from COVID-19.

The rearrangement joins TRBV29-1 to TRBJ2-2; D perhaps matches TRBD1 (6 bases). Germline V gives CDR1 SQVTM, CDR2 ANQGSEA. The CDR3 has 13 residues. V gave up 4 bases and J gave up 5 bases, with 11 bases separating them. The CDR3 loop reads CSVGLQGTGELFF. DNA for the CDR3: TGCAGCGTTGGACTACAGGGTACCGGGGAGCTGTTTTTT.

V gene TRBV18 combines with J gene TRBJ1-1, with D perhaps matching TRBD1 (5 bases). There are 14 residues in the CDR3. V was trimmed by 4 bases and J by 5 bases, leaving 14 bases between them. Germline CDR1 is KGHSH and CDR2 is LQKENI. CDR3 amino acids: CASSLRVGKTEAFF. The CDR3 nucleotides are TGTGCCAGCTCACTCAGGGTGGGTAAAACTGAAGCTTTCTTT.

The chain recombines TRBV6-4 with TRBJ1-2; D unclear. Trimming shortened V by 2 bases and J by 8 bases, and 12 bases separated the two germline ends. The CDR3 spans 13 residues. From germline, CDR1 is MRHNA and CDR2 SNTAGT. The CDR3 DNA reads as TGTGCCAGCAGTGACCACCCTTCGGAGGGCTACACCTTC. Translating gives CASSDHPSEGYTF.

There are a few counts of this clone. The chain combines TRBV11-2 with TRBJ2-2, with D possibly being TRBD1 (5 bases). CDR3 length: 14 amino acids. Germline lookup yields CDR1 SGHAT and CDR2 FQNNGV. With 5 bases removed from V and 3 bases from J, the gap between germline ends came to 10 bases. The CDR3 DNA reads TGTGCCAGCAGCGCTCGACAGTACACCGGGGAGCTGTTTTTT. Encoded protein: CASSARQYTGELFF.

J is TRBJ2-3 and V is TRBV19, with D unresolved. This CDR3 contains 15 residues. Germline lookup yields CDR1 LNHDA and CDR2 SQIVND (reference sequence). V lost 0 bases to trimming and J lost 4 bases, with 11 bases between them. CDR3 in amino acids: CASSIDLASADTQYF. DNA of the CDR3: TGTGCCAGTAGTATAGATTTGGCTAGTGCAGATACGCAGTATTTT.

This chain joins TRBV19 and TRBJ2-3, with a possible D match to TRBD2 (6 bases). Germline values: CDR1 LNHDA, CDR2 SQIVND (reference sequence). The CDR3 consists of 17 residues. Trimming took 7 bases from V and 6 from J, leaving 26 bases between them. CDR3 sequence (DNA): TGTGCCAGTACCCCTAGGTGGGGAGGAGTACCGCGGGATACGCAGTATTTT. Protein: CASTPRWGGVPRDTQYF.

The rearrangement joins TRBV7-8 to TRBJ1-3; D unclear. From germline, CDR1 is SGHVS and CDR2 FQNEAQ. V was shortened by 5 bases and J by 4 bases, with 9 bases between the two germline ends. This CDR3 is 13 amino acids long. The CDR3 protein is CASSLNTGNTIYF. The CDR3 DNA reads TGTGCCAGCAGCCTCAACACGGGAAACACCATATATTTT.

The CDR3 here is CASSLYGGANTEAFF. The CDR3 DNA is TGTGCCAGCAGCTTGTATGGGGGGGCGAACACTGAAGCTTTCTTT. This rearrangement joins TRBV5-5 to TRBJ1-1; TRBD1 is a possible D gene (6 bases). Trimming removed 1 base at V and 1 base at J, with 11 bases between. The germline V gene encodes CDR1 SGHKS and CDR2 YYEKEE (reference sequence). This CDR3 comprises 15 residues.

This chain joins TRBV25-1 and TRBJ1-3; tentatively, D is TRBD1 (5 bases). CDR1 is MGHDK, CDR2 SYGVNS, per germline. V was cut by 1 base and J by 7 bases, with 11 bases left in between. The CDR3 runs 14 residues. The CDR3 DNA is TGTGCCAGCAGTGAATGGGGGGGATCGAACACCATATATTTT. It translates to CASSEWGGSNTIYF. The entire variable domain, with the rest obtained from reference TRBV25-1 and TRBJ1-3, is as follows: EADIYQTPRYLVIGTGKKITLECSQTMGHDKMYWYQQDPGMELHLIHYSYGVNSTEKGDLSSESTVSRIRTEHFPLTLESARPSHTSQYLCASSEWGGSNTIYFGEGSWLTVV.

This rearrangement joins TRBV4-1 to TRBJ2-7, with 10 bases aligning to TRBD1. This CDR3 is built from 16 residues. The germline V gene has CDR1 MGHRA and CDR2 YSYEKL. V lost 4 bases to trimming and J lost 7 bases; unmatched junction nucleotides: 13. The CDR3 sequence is CASSPLGQGETKEQYF. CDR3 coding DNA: TGCGCCAGCAGCCCTCTTGGACAGGGGGAGACAAAGGAGCAGTACTTC.

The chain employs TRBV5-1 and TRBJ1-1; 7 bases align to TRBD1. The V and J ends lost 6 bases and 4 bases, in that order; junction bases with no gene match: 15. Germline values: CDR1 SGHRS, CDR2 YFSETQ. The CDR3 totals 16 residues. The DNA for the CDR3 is TGCGCCAGCACTTTAGGGGGCGACACCGCTACCACTGAAGCTTTCTTT. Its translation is CASTLGGDTATTEAFF.

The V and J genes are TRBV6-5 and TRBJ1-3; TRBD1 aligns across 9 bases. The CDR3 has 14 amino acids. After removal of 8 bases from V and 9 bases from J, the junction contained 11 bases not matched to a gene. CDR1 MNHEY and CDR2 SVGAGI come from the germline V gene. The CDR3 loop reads CASGDREFSGTIYF. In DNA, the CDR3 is TGTGCCAGCGGGGACAGGGAATTTTCGGGCACCATATATTTT.

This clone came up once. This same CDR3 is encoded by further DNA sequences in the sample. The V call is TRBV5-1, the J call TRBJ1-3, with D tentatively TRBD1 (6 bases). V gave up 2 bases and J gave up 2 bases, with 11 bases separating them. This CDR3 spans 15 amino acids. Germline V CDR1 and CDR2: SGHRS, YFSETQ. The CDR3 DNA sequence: TGCGCCAGCAGCTTACAGGGCAACGCTGGAAACACCATATATTTT. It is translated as CASSLQGNAGNTIYF.

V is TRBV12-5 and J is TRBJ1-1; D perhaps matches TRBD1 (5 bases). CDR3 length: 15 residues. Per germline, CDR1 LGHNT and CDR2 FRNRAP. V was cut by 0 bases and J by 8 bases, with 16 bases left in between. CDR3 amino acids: CASGLVRGGPPEAFF. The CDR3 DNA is TGTGCTAGTGGTTTGGTAAGGGGCGGACCCCCGGAAGCTTTCTTT. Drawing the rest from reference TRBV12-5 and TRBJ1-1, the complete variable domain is DARVTQTPRHKVTEMGQEVTMRCQPILGHNTVFWYRQTMMQGLELLAYFRNRAPLDDSGMPKDRFSAEMPDATLATLKIQPSEPRDSAVYFCASGLVRGGPPEAFFGQGTRLTVV.

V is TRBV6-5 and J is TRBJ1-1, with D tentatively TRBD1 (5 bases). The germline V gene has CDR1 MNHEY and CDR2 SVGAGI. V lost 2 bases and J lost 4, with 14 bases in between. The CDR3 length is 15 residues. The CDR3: CASSYDPGRGTEAFF. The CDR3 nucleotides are TGTGCCAGCAGTTACGATCCAGGAAGGGGCACTGAAGCTTTCTTT.

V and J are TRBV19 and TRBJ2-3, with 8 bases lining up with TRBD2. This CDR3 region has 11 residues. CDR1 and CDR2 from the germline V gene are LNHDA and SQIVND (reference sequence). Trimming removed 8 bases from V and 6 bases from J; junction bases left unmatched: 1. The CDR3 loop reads CASRGGDTQYF. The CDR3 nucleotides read TGTGCCAGTCGGGGGGGCGATACGCAGTATTTT.

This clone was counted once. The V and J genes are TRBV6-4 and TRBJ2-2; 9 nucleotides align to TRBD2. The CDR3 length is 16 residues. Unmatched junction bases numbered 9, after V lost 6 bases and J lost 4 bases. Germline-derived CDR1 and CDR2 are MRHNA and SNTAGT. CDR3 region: CASRFSGGEGTGELFF. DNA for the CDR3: TGTGCCAGCAGATTTAGCGGGGGCGAAGGCACCGGGGAGCTGTTTTTT.

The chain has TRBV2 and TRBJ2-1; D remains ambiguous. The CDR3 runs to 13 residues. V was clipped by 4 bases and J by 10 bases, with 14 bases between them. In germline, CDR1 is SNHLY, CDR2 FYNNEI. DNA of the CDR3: TGTGCCAGCAGTGTTGGGCAGGCTCGGGAGCAGTTCTTC. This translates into CASSVGQAREQFF.

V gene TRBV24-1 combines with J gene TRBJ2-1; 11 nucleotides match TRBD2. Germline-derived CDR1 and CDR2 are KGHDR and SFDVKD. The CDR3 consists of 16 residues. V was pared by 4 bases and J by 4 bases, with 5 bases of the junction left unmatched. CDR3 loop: CATSDLTSGDYNEQFF. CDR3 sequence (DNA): TGTGCCACCAGTGACCTGACTAGCGGGGATTACAATGAGCAGTTCTTC.

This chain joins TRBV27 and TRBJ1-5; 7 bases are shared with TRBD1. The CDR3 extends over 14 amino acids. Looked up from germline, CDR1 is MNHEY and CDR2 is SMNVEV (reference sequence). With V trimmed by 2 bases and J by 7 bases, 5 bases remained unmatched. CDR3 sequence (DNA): TGTGCCAGCAGTTTACACCAGGGGGGACAGCCCCAGCATTTT. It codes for CASSLHQGGQPQHF.

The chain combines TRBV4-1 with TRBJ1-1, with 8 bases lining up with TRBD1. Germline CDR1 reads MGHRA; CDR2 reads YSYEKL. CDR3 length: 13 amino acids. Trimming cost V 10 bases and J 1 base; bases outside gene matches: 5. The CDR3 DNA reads TGCGCCACTCAAGGGACAGGGAACACTGAAGCTTTCTTT. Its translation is CATQGTGNTEAFF.

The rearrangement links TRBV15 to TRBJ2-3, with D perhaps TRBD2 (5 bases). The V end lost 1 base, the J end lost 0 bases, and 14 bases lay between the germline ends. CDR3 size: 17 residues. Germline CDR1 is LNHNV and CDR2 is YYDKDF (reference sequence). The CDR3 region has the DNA TGTGCCACCAGCAGAGTTCCGCGGGCAACTAGCACAGATACGCAGTATTTT. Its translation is CATSRVPRATSTDTQYF.

CDR3 in amino acids: CASSHGQAKTQYF. The CDR3 DNA is TGTGCCAGCAGCCACGGACAGGCGAAGACGCAGTATTTT. V is TRBV12-3 or TRBV12-4 and J is TRBJ2-3; 7 nucleotides align to TRBD1. The CDR3 has 13 residues. With V trimmed by 6 bases and J by 9 bases, 9 bases remained unmatched.